The rows below give T cell receptor beta chains drawn from one sample of a study of early T cells in non-severe SARS-CoV-2 infection. TCRdb used MiXCR to reprocess the 5' RACE reads, holding one entry per CDR3 protein. The sample has about 30,000 distinct CDR3 sequences; around 5% are singletons. Sequencing input: whole blood. The source is an adult who was a healthcare worker with PCR-confirmed SARS-CoV-2 infection or an uninfected control (not recorded which). The CDR3 runs from the conserved cysteine through the conserved F or W. Fields, in order: V gene, clone size, J gene, D gene, CDR3 protein, CDR3 DNA. A D gene is named only where the DNA matches it firmly. Not all rows give a size; the values are once, few, many and, for expanded clones, a class.

V: TRBV12-3/TRBV12-4
size: many
J: TRBJ1-2
D: -
CDR3: CASRPGSNYGYTF
DNA: TGTGCCAGCAGGCCCGGATCTAACTATGGCTACACCTTC

V: TRBV7-9
size: many
J: TRBJ1-1
D: -
CDR3: CASSLLDKNTEAFF
DNA: TGTGCCAGCAGCTTACTCGACAAGAACACTGAAGCTTTCTTT

V: TRBV4-3
size: -
J: TRBJ2-1
D: TRBD2
CDR3: CASRAGVQVYNEQFF
DNA: TGCGCCAGCAGGGCGGGGGTGCAGGTCTACAATGAGCAGTTCTTC

V: TRBV11-1
size: few
J: TRBJ2-2
D: -
CDR3: CASSLRRNTGELFF
DNA: TGTGCCAGCAGCTTAAGGCGAAACACCGGGGAGCTGTTTTTT

V: TRBV5-5
size: many
J: TRBJ2-2
D: -
CDR3: CASSPVAPGTGELFF
DNA: TGTGCCAGCAGCCCAGTAGCCCCGGGCACCGGGGAGCTGTTTTTT

V: TRBV20-1
size: few
J: TRBJ2-5
D: TRBD2
CDR3: CSAQTSGRETQYF
DNA: TGCAGTGCTCAGACTAGCGGGAGAGAGACCCAGTACTTC

V: TRBV29-1
size: few
J: TRBJ1-1
D: TRBD1
CDR3: CSVRGQGFAEAFF
DNA: TGCAGCGTTCGGGGACAGGGATTTGCTGAAGCTTTCTTT

V: TRBV7-9
size: many
J: TRBJ1-4
D: -
CDR3: CASSSGAPPEKLFF
DNA: TGTGCCAGCAGCTCGGGGGCCCCACCTGAAAAACTGTTTTTT

V: TRBV7-2
size: -
J: TRBJ1-2
D: -
CDR3: CASSLAESRTF
DNA: TGTGCCAGCAGCTTAGCGGAGAGTCGCACCTTC

V: TRBV19
size: many
J: TRBJ1-5
D: -
CDR3: CASSIFSGHHNQPQHF
DNA: TGTGCCAGTAGTATTTTTTCGGGACACCATAATCAGCCCCAGCATTTT

V: TRBV7-2
size: -
J: TRBJ2-3
D: TRBD2
CDR3: CASTPASGRDTQYF
DNA: TGTGCCAGCACCCCGGCTAGCGGGAGGGATACGCAGTATTTT

V: TRBV3-1
size: -
J: TRBJ1-6
D: TRBD1
CDR3: CASSRDRGPRVLHF
DNA: TGTGCCAGCAGCCGGGACAGGGGGCCTCGGGTCCTCCACTTT

V: TRBV28
size: -
J: TRBJ2-7
D: -
CDR3: CASKGVFYEQYF
DNA: TGTGCCAGCAAAGGAGTGTTCTACGAGCAGTACTTC

V: TRBV2
size: many
J: TRBJ2-1
D: -
CDR3: CASSDRLGYNEQFF
DNA: TGTGCCAGCAGTGATCGACTAGGCTACAATGAGCAGTTCTTC

V: TRBV12-3/TRBV12-4
size: -
J: TRBJ2-3
D: -
CDR3: CASWAVTDTQYF
DNA: TGTGCCAGCTGGGCCGTCACAGATACGCAGTATTTT